The 15 T cell receptor beta chains below were found in one sample sequenced in a study of CD8 T cells in Susac syndrome. Reverse transcription of roughly 0.45 to 1 ug RNA was carried out with random hexamers. TCRdb called the immunoSEQ multiplex PCR reads again in MiXCR, with one record for every CDR3 protein. The data contain around 45,000 distinct CDR3 sequences, 93% of them singletons. The sample consisted of CD8+ T cells from PBMCs. The receptor set was obtained from a human donor in good health.

This chain links TRBV19 with TRBJ2-1; 7 nucleotides line up with TRBD2. CDR3 length: 15 residues. The V gene end was trimmed by 3 bases and the J gene end by 8 bases; junction bases not matched to a gene: 10. The germline gives CDR1 LNHDA, CDR2 SQIVND (reference sequence). The CDR3 DNA reads TGTGCCAGTAGTATGACCCGCTCGCTAGCGGATGAGCAGTTCTTC. As protein: CASSMTRSLADEQFF.

This rearrangement joins TRBV28 to TRBJ2-3, with 14 bases aligning to TRBD2. CDR3 length equals 15 residues. J lost 5 bases, V lost 6 bases, and 4 bases had no gene match. The germline V gene has CDR1 MDHEN and CDR2 SYDVKM. The CDR3 DNA sequence: TGTGCCAGCAGCCTCGGGACTAGCGGGAGAGATACGCAGTATTTT. It specifies CASSLGTSGRDTQYF.

The rearrangement links TRBV4-1 to TRBJ1-2, with D uncertain. Deletions cut 3 bases from V and 11 bases from J, with 22 bases between. The CDR3 has 15 residues. Germline CDR1 MGHRA, CDR2 YSYEKL. The CDR3 nucleotides are TGCGCCAGCAGCCACCCGACTGGGGTCGATCAAGCTTACACCTTC. This gives the protein CASSHPTGVDQAYTF.

This chain uses TRBV4-1 with TRBJ1-5; no clear D. Deletions cut 2 bases from V and 2 bases from J, with 10 bases between. Germline lookup yields CDR1 MGHRA and CDR2 YSYEKL. The CDR3 length is 15 residues. The CDR3 bases are TGCGCCAGCAGCCAACAGGTTGCCGGCAATCAGCCCCAGCATTTT. It yields the protein CASSQQVAGNQPQHF.

This chain links TRBV10-3 with TRBJ1-2; the D is unclear. The V end was cut by 2 bases, the J end by 6 bases, with 13 bases between. Germline lookup yields CDR1 ENHRY and CDR2 SYGVKD. The CDR3 covers 14 residues. Here the CDR3 reads CAISEPGSLDGYTF. In DNA, the CDR3 is TGTGCCATCAGTGAGCCAGGCAGTCTAGATGGCTACACCTTC.

The CDR3 is CASSLMGSSGANVLTF. The CDR3 DNA reads TGTGCCAGCAGCCTGATGGGTTCATCTGGGGCCAACGTCCTGACTTTC. This chain links TRBV5-8 with TRBJ2-6; D gene uncertain. V was clipped by 4 bases and J by 1 base, with 12 bases between them. The CDR3 contains 16 residues. Germline CDR1 is SGHTS and CDR2 is YDEGEE. The full variable domain, completed using reference TRBV5-8 and TRBJ2-6, is EAGVTQSPTHLIKTRGQQATLRCSPISGHTSVYWYQQALGLGLQFLLWYDEGEERNRGNFPPRFSGRQFPNYSSELNVNALELEDSALYLCASSLMGSSGANVLTFGAGSRLTVL.

The sample holds one count of this clonotype. Here the CDR3 DNA reads TGTGCCAGCAGCTTAGGGGGTACGGATGAGCAGTTCTTC. It specifies CASSLGGTDEQFF. The chain combines TRBV7-6 with TRBJ2-1; D unresolved. Germline V gene lookup returns CDR1 SGHVS and CDR2 FNYEAQ. V lost 1 base to trimming and J lost 8 bases, with 9 bases between them. The CDR3 loop spans 13 amino acids.

The chain links TRBV20-1 to TRBJ2-1; the match to TRBD2 covers 9 bases. CDR1 and CDR2 (germline): DFQATT, SNEGSKA (reference sequence). V trimming: 5 bases; J trimming: 7 bases; junction bases outside the gene matches: 6. This CDR3 is 13 amino acids long. CDR3 in DNA: TGCAGTGCTCAGCGGGAGGCTGGGAATGAGCAGTTCTTC. Translating gives CSAQREAGNEQFF.

The V and J genes are TRBV27 and TRBJ2-7, with 7 bases fitting TRBD2. The length of the CDR3 is 15 residues. V gave up 2 bases and J gave up 5 bases; unmatched junction bases: 9. Germline CDR1 reads MNHEY; CDR2 reads SMNVEV (reference sequence). The CDR3 DNA follows: TGTGCCAGCAGTTTAGTGCGTACTAGCGTGGACGAGCAGTACTTC. Translation: CASSLVRTSVDEQYF.

The J gene is TRBJ2-1, the V gene TRBV10-3; the D gene is possibly TRBD1 (5 bases). CDR1 is ENHRY and CDR2 is SYGVKD in the germline V gene. Trimming stripped 10 bases from V and 8 bases from J, with 12 bases between. CDR3 size: 11 residues. The CDR3 loop reads CANGWGDEQFF. CDR3 in DNA: TGTGCCAACGGCTGGGGCGATGAGCAGTTCTTC.

The V gene is TRBV29-1, the J gene TRBJ2-5; 14 bases line up with TRBD2. V lost 0 bases and J lost 2; bases outside the gene matches: 5. The V gene's germline CDR1 is SQVTM and CDR2 ANQGSEA. The CDR3 loop spans 17 amino acids. This chain's CDR3 is CSVEDWTSGRLQETQYF. CDR3 nucleotides: TGCAGCGTTGAAGATTGGACTAGCGGGAGGCTACAAGAGACCCAGTACTTC. Drawing the rest from reference TRBV29-1 and TRBJ2-5, the complete variable domain is SAVISQKPSRDICQRGTSLTIQCQVDSQVTMMFWYRQQPGQSLTLIATANQGSEATYESGFVIDKFPISRPNLTFSTLTVSNMSPEDSSIYLCSVEDWTSGRLQETQYFGPGTRLLVL.

This clonotype was recorded only once. J is TRBJ2-5 and V is TRBV20-1; no firm D call. This CDR3 is 15 amino acids long. V was cut by 1 base and J by 1 base, with 13 bases left in between. Per germline, CDR1 DFQATT and CDR2 SNEGSKA (reference sequence). CDR3 amino acids: CSARGFGSSQETQYF. CDR3 nucleotide sequence: TGCAGTGCTAGAGGGTTTGGTAGTTCCCAAGAGACCCAGTACTTC.

The chain couples TRBV2 to TRBJ2-3; D gene unclear. With 3 bases removed from V and 2 bases from J, the gap between germline ends came to 6 bases. This CDR3 has 13 amino acids. Germline CDR1 reads SNHLY; CDR2 reads FYNNEI. CDR3 sequence: CASSERNTDTQYF. The CDR3 nucleotides are TGTGCCAGCAGTGAGAGGAACACAGATACGCAGTATTTT. Together with reference TRBV2 and TRBJ2-3, the CDR3 gives the full variable domain: EPEVTQTPSHQVTQMGQEVILRCVPISNHLYFYWYRQILGQKVEFLVSFYNNEISEKSEIFDDQFSVERPDGSNFTLKIRSTKLEDSAMYFCASSERNTDTQYFGPGTRLTVL.

V is TRBV3-1 and J is TRBJ2-7; D not resolved. CDR1 is LGHDT and CDR2 is YNNKEL in the germline V gene (reference sequence). The V gene lost 0 bases and the J gene lost 7 bases, with 10 bases spanning the gap. CDR3 length: 13 amino acids. The CDR3 spells CASSQDPSGEQYF. CDR3 sequence (DNA): TGTGCCAGCAGCCAAGACCCCTCGGGTGAGCAGTACTTC.

The chain combines TRBV11-2 with TRBJ1-2; 10 positions agree with TRBD1. The J segment lost 4 bases and the V segment lost 5 bases, leaving 7 bases of the junction unmatched. The CDR3 covers 15 residues. Germline V gives CDR1 SGHAT, CDR2 FQNNGV. The CDR3 is CASSPGTGVIYGYTF. CDR3 nucleotides: TGTGCCAGCAGCCCAGGGACAGGGGTGATCTATGGCTACACCTTC.